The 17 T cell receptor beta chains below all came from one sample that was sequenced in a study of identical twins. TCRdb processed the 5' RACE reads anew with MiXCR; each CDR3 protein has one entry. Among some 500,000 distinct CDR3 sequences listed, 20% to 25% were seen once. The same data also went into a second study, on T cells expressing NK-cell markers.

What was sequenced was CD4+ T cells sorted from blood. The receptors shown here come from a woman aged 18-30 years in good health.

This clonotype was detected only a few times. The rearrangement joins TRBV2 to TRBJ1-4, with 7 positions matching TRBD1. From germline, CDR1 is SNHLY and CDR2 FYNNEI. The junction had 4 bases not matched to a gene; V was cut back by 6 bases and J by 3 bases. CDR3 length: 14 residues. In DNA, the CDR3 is TGTGCCAGCAGGAACAGGGGAGCTAATGAAAAACTGTTTTTT. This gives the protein CASRNRGANEKLFF.

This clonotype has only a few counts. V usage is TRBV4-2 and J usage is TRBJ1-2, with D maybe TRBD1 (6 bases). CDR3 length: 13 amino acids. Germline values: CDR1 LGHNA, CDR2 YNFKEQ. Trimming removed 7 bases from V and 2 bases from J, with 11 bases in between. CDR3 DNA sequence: TGTGCCAGCAACCCAACAGGGAACTATGGCTACACCTTC. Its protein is CASNPTGNYGYTF.

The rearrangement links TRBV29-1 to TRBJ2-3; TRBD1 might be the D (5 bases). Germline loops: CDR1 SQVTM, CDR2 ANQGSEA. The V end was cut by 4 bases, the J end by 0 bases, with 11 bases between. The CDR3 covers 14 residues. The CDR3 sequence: CSVGMGPSTDTQYF. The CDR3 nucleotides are TGCAGCGTTGGTATGGGGCCGAGCACAGATACGCAGTATTTT.

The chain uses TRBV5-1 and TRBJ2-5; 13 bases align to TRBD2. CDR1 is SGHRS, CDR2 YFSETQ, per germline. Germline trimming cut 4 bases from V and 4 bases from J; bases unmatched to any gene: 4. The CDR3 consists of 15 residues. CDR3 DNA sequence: TGCGCCAGCAGCGGACTAGCGGGAGTGCGAGAGACCCAGTACTTC. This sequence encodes CASSGLAGVRETQYF.

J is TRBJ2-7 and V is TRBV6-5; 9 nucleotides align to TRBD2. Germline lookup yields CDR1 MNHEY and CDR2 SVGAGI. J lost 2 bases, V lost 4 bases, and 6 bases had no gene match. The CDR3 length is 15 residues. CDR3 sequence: CASSSGLATTYEQYF. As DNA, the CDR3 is TGTGCCAGCAGTTCTGGACTAGCGACTACCTACGAGCAGTACTTC.

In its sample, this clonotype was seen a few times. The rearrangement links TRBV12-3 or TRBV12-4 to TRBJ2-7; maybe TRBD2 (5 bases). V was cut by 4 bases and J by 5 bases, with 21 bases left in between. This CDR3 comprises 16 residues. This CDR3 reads CASSSSLRARPDEQYF. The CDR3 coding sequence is TGTGCCAGCAGTTCCTCCCTGCGGGCCCGGCCGGACGAGCAGTACTTC.

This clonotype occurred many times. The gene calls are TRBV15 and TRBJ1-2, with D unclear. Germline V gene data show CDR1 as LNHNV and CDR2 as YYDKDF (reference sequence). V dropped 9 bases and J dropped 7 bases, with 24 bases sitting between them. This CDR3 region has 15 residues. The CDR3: CATRDTRPTGGGYTF. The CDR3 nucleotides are TGTGCCACTAGAGATACCCGGCCCACTGGTGGTGGCTACACCTTC.

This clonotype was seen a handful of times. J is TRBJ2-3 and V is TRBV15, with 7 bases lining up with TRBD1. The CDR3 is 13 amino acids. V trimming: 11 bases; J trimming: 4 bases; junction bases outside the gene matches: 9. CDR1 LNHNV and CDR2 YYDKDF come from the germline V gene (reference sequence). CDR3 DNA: TGTGCCGTAAACAGGGGTACTCCAGATACGCAGTATTTT. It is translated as CAVNRGTPDTQYF.

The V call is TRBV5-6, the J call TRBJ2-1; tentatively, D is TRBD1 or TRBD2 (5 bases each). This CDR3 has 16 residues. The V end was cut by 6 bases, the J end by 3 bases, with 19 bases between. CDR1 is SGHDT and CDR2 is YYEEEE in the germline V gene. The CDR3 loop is CASTPLRGSVYNEQFF. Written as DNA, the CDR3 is TGTGCCAGCACCCCATTAAGGGGTAGCGTCTACAATGAGCAGTTCTTC.

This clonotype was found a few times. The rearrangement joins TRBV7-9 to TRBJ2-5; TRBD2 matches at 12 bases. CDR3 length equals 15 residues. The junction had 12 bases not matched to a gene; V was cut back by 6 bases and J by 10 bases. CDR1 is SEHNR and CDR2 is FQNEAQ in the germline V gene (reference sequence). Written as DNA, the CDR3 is TGTGCCAGCAGAAGGAGACTAGCGGGAGACGAGGACCAGTACTTC. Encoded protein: CASRRRLAGDEDQYF.

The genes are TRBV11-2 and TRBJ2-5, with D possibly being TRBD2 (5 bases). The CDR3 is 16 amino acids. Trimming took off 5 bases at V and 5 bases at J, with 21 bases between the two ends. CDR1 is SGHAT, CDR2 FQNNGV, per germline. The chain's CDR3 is CASSPDWAGGKETQYF. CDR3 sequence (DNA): TGTGCCAGCAGCCCCGACTGGGCAGGAGGCAAGGAGACCCAGTACTTC. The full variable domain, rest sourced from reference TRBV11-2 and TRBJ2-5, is EAGVAQSPRYKIIEKRQSVAFWCNPISGHATLYWYQQILGQGPKLLIQFQNNGVVDDSQLPKDRFSAERLKGVDSTLKIQPAKLEDSAVYLCASSPDWAGGKETQYFGPGTRLLVL.

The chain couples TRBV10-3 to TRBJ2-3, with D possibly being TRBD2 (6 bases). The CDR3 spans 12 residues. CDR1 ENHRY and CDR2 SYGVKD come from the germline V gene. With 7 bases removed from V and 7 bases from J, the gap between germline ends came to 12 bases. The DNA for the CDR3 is TGTGCCATCACTGGCGGGGATCATACGCAGTATTTT. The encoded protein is CAITGGDHTQYF.

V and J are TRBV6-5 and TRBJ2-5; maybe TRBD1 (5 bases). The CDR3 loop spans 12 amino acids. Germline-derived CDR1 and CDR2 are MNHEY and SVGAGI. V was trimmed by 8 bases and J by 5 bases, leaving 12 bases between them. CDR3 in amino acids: CASGRPGETQYF. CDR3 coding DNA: TGTGCCAGCGGGCGGCCAGGGGAGACCCAGTACTTC.

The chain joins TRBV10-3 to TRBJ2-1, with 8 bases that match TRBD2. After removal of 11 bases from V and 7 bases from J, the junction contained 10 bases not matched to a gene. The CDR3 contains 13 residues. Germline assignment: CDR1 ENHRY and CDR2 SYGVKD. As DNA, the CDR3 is TGTGCCGTCGGGAGGGCCGAGGTTAATGAGCAGTTCTTC. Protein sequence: CAVGRAEVNEQFF.

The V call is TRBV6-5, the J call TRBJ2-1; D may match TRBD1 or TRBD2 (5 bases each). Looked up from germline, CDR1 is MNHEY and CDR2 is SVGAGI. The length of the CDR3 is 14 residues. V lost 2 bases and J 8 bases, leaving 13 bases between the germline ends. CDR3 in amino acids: CASSYGGVGDEQFF. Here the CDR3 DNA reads TGTGCCAGCAGTTACGGGGGAGTGGGAGATGAGCAGTTCTTC.

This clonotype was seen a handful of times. This chain's CDR3 is CASRTGTSKKFYNEQFF. DNA for the CDR3: TGTGCCAGCAGGACCGGGACTAGCAAAAAGTTCTACAATGAGCAGTTCTTC. The chain uses TRBV12-3 or TRBV12-4 and TRBJ2-1; TRBD2 agrees at 9 bases. This CDR3 spans 17 amino acids. The ends lost 6 bases at V and 3 bases at J; junction bases unmatched: 12.

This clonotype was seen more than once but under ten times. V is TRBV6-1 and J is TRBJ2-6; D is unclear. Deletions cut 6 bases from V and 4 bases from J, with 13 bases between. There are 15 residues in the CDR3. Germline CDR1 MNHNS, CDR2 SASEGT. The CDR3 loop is CASRETSSGANVLTF. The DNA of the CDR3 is TGTGCCAGCAGAGAGACATCGTCAGGGGCCAACGTCCTGACTTTC.